A single sample is the source of the 19 T cell receptor beta chains below, sequenced in a study of post-analysis software for immune sequencing data. These receptors lack a known antigen. Tagging with unique molecular identifiers was a feature of the TCR beta cDNA libraries. TCRdb reanalysed the PCR reads using MiXCR and keeps one entry per CDR3 protein. The data contain hundreds of thousands of distinct CDR3 sequences, 45% of them seen just once; the ten biggest clones take up around an eighth. General observations from the study: Patients carried 4 or 5 TRBV segments more frequently than controls did, and TRBV5-6, TRBV5-1 and TRBV20-1 were among them.

The sample taken for sequencing was blood. The source is a girl between 10 and 17 years old with multiple sclerosis.

The chain combines TRBV5-1 with TRBJ2-7, with D perhaps TRBD2 (6 bases). V lost 2 bases to trimming and J lost 4 bases, with 16 bases between them. Germline loops: CDR1 SGHRS, CDR2 YFSETQ. This CDR3 has 15 residues. In DNA form, the CDR3 reads TGCGCCAGCAGCTTAGCGGGTAGGCCTGAGTACGAGCAGTACTTC. Protein product: CASSLAGRPEYEQYF.

The chain employs TRBV15 and TRBJ1-4, with 8 bases lining up with TRBD1. This CDR3 has 15 amino acids. Looked up from germline, CDR1 is LNHNV and CDR2 is YYDKDF (reference sequence). V shed 3 bases, J shed 7 bases, and the junction held 7 bases outside the gene matches. CDR3 DNA sequence: TGTGCCACCAGCAGCCGACAGGGGACGGGTGAAAAACTGTTTTTT. Translated: CATSSRQGTGEKLFF. The full variable domain, in which reference TRBV15 and TRBJ1-4 provide the parts outside the CDR3, is DAMVIQNPRYQVTQFGKPVTLSCSQTLNHNVMYWYQQKSSQAPKLLFHYYDKDFNNEADTPDNFQSRRPNTSFCFLDIRSPGLGDTAMYLCATSSRQGTGEKLFFGSGTQLSVL.

This clonotype occurred a few times. Germline is not matched at one junction end, which may reflect a read error. This sequence joins TRBV24-1 and TRBJ2-1; 11 nucleotides match TRBD2. CDR1 and CDR2 from the germline V gene are KGHDR and SFDVKD. CDR3 size: 14 residues. This CDR3 reads CATKGTSGYNELFF. The CDR3 nucleotides read TGTGCCACCAAAGGGACTAGCGGCTACAATGAGCTGTTCTTC.

V usage is TRBV20-1 and J usage is TRBJ2-5; 16 bases line up with TRBD2. The V and J ends lost 3 bases and 5 bases, in that order; junction bases with no gene match: 3. The CDR3 has 15 amino acids. Per the germline V gene, CDR1 is DFQATT and CDR2 is SNEGSKA (reference sequence). The CDR3 DNA reads as TGCAGTGCTAGTGGGACTAGCGGGAGGGTGGAGACCCAGTACTTC. It is translated as CSASGTSGRVETQYF.

This clonotype was seen a handful of times. The junction departs from the called germline gene at one end, perhaps through a read error. V is TRBV7-7 and J is TRBJ2-2; D could derive from TRBD1 or TRBD2 (6 bases each). This CDR3 is built from 17 residues. The germline V gene encodes CDR1 SSHAT and CDR2 FNYEAQ (reference sequence). The CDR3 is CASSLAVNRVDTGELFF. The CDR3 nucleotides are TGTGCTAGCAGCTTAGCGGTCAACAGGGTCGACACCGGGGAGCTGTTTTTT.

This clonotype was seen a few times. The CDR3 reads CASSLAGLQETQYF. In DNA form, the CDR3 reads TGTGCCAGCAGCTTAGCGGGCCTCCAAGAGACCCAGTACTTC. This chain joins TRBV7-2 and TRBJ2-5; D uncertain. Germline CDR1 SGHTA, CDR2 FQGNSA. V was shortened by 0 bases and J by 1 base, with 6 bases between the two germline ends. The CDR3 length is 14 residues.

This clonotype was seen more than once but under ten times. The V gene is TRBV6-5, the J gene TRBJ2-5; D may be TRBD1 or TRBD2 (5 bases each). Looked up from germline, CDR1 is MNHEY and CDR2 is SVGAGI. V shed 11 bases and J shed 5 bases, with 24 bases lying between them. The CDR3 sequence is 15 residues long. CDR3 DNA: TGTGCCCGACGTGTCCCCGGGACCCTCAGGGAGACCCAGTACTTC. Translation: CARRVPGTLRETQYF.

This chain links TRBV28 with TRBJ1-5, with TRBD1 matching over 8 bases. Germline V gene lookup returns CDR1 MDHEN and CDR2 SYDVKM. The CDR3 runs to 15 residues. Trimming at V came to 6 bases and at J to 0 bases, leaving 4 bases not matched to a gene. The CDR3 here is CASRWTGTSNQPQHF. Here the CDR3 DNA reads TGTGCCAGCAGGTGGACAGGGACTAGCAATCAGCCCCAGCATTTT.

Regarding this clonotype: At one end the junction does not follow the germline gene, possibly because of a read error. V and J are TRBV5-1 and TRBJ2-7, with D unclear. The CDR3 contains 13 residues. The V gene's germline CDR1 is SGHRS and CDR2 YFSETQ. CDR3 nucleotides: TGTGCCAGCAGCTTGAACAGCTCCTACGAGCAGTACTTC. This gives the protein CASSLNSSYEQYF. Drawing the rest from reference TRBV5-1 and TRBJ2-7, the complete variable domain is KAGVTQTPRYLIKTRGQQVTLSCSPISGHRSVSWYQQTPGQGLQFLFEYFSETQRNKGNFPGRFSGRQFSNSRSEMNVSTLELGDSALYLCASSLNSSYEQYFGPGTRLTVT.

The chain's CDR3 is CASSAGTSGRVYNEQFF. DNA for the CDR3: TGTGCCAGCAGCGCTGGGACTAGCGGGAGGGTTTACAATGAGCAGTTCTTC. The V gene is TRBV9, the J gene TRBJ2-1, with TRBD2 identical over 16 bases. The CDR3 runs 17 residues. Germline V gives CDR1 SGDLS, CDR2 YYNGEE. V gave up 3 bases and J gave up 4 bases; unmatched junction bases: 4.

This sequence joins TRBV6-1 and TRBJ1-5; D perhaps matches TRBD1 (5 bases). Germline V gene lookup returns CDR1 MNHNS and CDR2 SASEGT. V was trimmed by 2 bases and J by 4 bases, leaving 9 bases between them. The CDR3 covers 14 residues. CDR3 region: CASSEPGRNQPQHF. CDR3 in DNA: TGTGCCAGCAGTGAACCGGGACGGAATCAGCCCCAGCATTTT.

This clonotype is a singleton in its sample. DNA of the CDR3: TGTGCCAGCAGTTTATATTCGGGGGCCTCCTACGAGCAGTACTTC. Translated: CASSLYSGASYEQYF. This sequence joins TRBV28 and TRBJ2-7; perhaps D is TRBD1 or TRBD2 (6 bases each). With 1 base removed from V and 0 bases from J, the gap between germline ends came to 10 bases. This CDR3 region has 15 residues. The germline CDR1 and CDR2 sequences are MDHEN and SYDVKM.

This chain uses TRBV20-1 with TRBJ2-7; D uncertain. This CDR3 has 12 amino acids. The germline V gene has CDR1 DFQATT and CDR2 SNEGSKA (reference sequence). Trimming left V 5 bases short and J 3 bases short, with 11 bases between. The CDR3 loop reads CSAQVRNYEQYF. DNA for the CDR3: TGCAGTGCTCAAGTTCGGAACTACGAGCAGTACTTC.

This clonotype showed up just once. The chain carries TRBV14 and TRBJ1-1; 7 nucleotides agree with TRBD1. V shed 4 bases and J 0 bases; nucleotides not matched to a gene: 5. The CDR3 has 15 residues. The germline V gene has CDR1 SGHDN and CDR2 FVKESK. The chain's CDR3 is CASSPPGQMNTEAFF. The CDR3 nucleotides are TGTGCCAGCAGCCCCCCGGGACAGATGAACACTGAAGCTTTCTTT.

The chain joins TRBV6-2 or TRBV6-3 to TRBJ2-2; 7 positions agree with TRBD1. V lost 6 bases, J lost 0 bases, and 7 bases stayed unmatched. The CDR3 covers 16 residues. Germline assignment: CDR1 MNHEY and CDR2 SVGEGT. Here the CDR3 DNA reads TGTGCCAGCAGCCATCCGGGACAGTCGAACACCGGGGAGCTGTTTTTT. This translates into CASSHPGQSNTGELFF.

This clonotype was found a few times. The chain combines TRBV4-1 with TRBJ2-1, with a tentative D call TRBD1 (5 bases). The germline gives CDR1 MGHRA, CDR2 YSYEKL. V was trimmed by 3 bases and J by 7 bases, leaving 10 bases between them. The CDR3 loop spans 13 amino acids. The CDR3 region has the DNA TGCGCCAGCAGCCATAAGGGGTTGAATGAGCAGTTCTTC. Its protein is CASSHKGLNEQFF.

DNA for the CDR3: TGTGCCAGCAGCTTAGATTGGGGGGGCTCCTACAATGAGCAGTTCTTC. Translation gives CASSLDWGGSYNEQFF. The V call is TRBV7-6, the J call TRBJ2-1; 7 nucleotides agree with TRBD2. This CDR3 is built from 16 residues. Per the germline V gene, CDR1 is SGHVS and CDR2 is FNYEAQ. Trimming at V came to 1 base and at J to 0 bases, leaving 3 bases not matched to a gene.

This clonotype was seen more than once but under ten times. The rearrangement links TRBV20-1 to TRBJ1-6; possible D gene TRBD1, 6 bases. V lost 0 bases to trimming and J lost 4 bases, with 16 bases between them. Germline CDR1 is DFQATT and CDR2 is SNEGSKA (reference sequence). There are 17 residues in the CDR3. The CDR3 DNA reads TGCAGTGCTAGAGATGGGGTAGGGGGACCATATAATTCACCCCTCCACTTT. Amino acid sequence: CSARDGVGGPYNSPLHF.

This clonotype was seen only once. The rearrangement uses TRBV11-2 and TRBJ1-1, with D perhaps TRBD1 (6 bases). CDR1 and CDR2 (germline): SGHAT, FQNNGV. CDR3 length: 16 residues. The germline V and J ends were trimmed by 3 bases and 8 bases, with 22 bases remaining between them. As DNA, the CDR3 is TGTGCCAGCAGCTTGTTAGGACAGTCGGTGTGGTGGGAAGCTTTCTTT. It encodes CASSLLGQSVWWEAFF.